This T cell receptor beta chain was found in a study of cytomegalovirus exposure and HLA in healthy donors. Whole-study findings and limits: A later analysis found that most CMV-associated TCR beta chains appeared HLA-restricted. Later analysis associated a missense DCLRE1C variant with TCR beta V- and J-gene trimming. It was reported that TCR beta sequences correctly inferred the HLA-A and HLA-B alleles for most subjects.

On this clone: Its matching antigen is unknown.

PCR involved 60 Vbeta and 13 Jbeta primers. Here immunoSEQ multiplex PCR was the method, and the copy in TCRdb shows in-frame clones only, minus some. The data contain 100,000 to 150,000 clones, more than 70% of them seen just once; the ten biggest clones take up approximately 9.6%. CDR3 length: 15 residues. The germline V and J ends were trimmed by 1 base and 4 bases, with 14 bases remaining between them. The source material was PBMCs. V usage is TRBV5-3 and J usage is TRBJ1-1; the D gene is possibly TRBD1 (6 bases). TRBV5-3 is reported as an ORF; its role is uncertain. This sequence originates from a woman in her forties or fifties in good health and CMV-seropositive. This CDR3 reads CARSLRGARGTEAFF. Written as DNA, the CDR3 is TGTGCCAGAAGCTTGCGGGGGGCGCGAGGCACTGAAGCTTTCTTT.